The 27 T cell receptor beta chains below all came from one sample that was sequenced in a study of T cell responses to AZD1222 COVID-19 vaccine. Only in-frame clones appear in the TCRdb table, and some are missing; sequencing was by immunoSEQ multiplex PCR. The sample contains more than 100,000 clones, about nine tenths of which appear only once. The sequenced sample was peripheral blood, obtained on day 0 of AZD1222 vaccination. Every receptor here comes from an adult in good health.

The chain carries TRBV19 and TRBJ2-1; the D gene is possibly TRBD1 (5 bases). CDR1 and CDR2 from the germline V gene are LNHDA and SQIVND (reference sequence). CDR3 size: 15 residues. V lost 4 bases, J lost 0 bases, and 10 bases lay in between. The CDR3 DNA is TGTGCCAGTAGTAGTGGACAAAGCTCCTACAATGAGCAGTTCTTC. Residues: CASSSGQSSYNEQFF.

The chain links TRBV4-1 to TRBJ2-1; TRBD1 agrees at 7 bases. V lost 4 bases and J lost 4; bases outside the gene matches: 13. CDR3 size: 17 residues. Germline V lookup: CDR1 MGHRA, CDR2 YSYEKL. The CDR3 nucleotides are TGCGCCAGCAGCCTCACACAGGGGATACAGGGATACAATGAGCAGTTCTTC. Translation gives CASSLTQGIQGYNEQFF.

The CDR3 DNA reads TGTGCCAGCAGAGACCCGACAGAGAACTATGGCTACACCTTC. Protein product: CASRDPTENYGYTF. The chain links TRBV28 to TRBJ1-2; possibly TRBD1 for D (5 bases). Between the trimmed V and J ends, which lost 6 bases and 2 bases, there was a span of 13 bases. The CDR3 consists of 14 residues. Germline V gene lookup returns CDR1 MDHEN and CDR2 SYDVKM.

This clone was seen a few times. This chain links TRBV9 with TRBJ1-5; D ambiguous. Germline-derived CDR1 and CDR2 are SGDLS and YYNGEE. The V end lost 2 bases, the J end lost 4 bases, and 10 bases lay between the germline ends. The CDR3 runs to 14 residues. CDR3 region: CASSVSGLNQPQHF. The CDR3, as DNA: TGTGCCAGCAGCGTTTCAGGCCTAAATCAGCCCCAGCATTTT. Full variable domain (outside the CDR3, taken from reference TRBV9 and TRBJ1-5): DSGVTQTPKHLITATGQRVTLRCSPRSGDLSVYWYQQSLDQGLQFLIQYYNGEERAKGNILERFSAQQFPDLHSELNLSSLELGDSALYFCASSVSGLNQPQHFGDGTRLSIL.

The chain couples TRBV7-9 to TRBJ1-1; D is perhaps TRBD1 (5 bases). Germline V gene lookup returns CDR1 SEHNR and CDR2 FQNEAQ (reference sequence). The V end was cut by 5 bases, the J end by 1 base, with 14 bases between. The CDR3 loop spans 15 amino acids. This CDR3 is CASSGVGASNTEAFF. For the CDR3, the DNA is TGTGCCAGCAGCGGAGTCGGGGCCTCGAACACTGAAGCTTTCTTT.

V usage is TRBV19 and J usage is TRBJ1-5; TRBD1 is a possible D gene (6 bases). Trimming removed 4 bases from V and 2 bases from J, with 12 bases in between. The germline CDR1 and CDR2 sequences are LNHDA and SQIVND (reference sequence). This CDR3 comprises 15 residues. CDR3 in DNA: TGTGCCAGTAGTACCGGCAGGGGTGGCAATCAGCCCCAGCATTTT. This encodes CASSTGRGGNQPQHF.

This chain connects TRBV6-6 to TRBJ1-1, with a possible D match to TRBD1 (6 bases). CDR3 length: 13 amino acids. Germline V CDR1 and CDR2: MNHNY, SVGAGI (reference sequence). The V and J ends lost 6 bases and 3 bases respectively, with 11 bases between them. CDR3 sequence: CASSPGQYTEAFF. The DNA for the CDR3 is TGTGCCAGCAGCCCCGGACAGTACACTGAAGCTTTCTTT.

This chain uses TRBV7-9 with TRBJ2-1, with TRBD1 as a possible D gene (6 bases). This CDR3 comprises 14 residues. CDR1 is SEHNR, CDR2 FQNEAQ, per germline (reference sequence). V was clipped by 2 bases and J by 7 bases, with 12 bases between them. In DNA form, the CDR3 reads TGTGCCAGCAGCTTATCAGGGGCGCTTAATGAGCAGTTCTTC. It codes for CASSLSGALNEQFF.

The rearrangement uses TRBV7-6 and TRBJ2-5; D not resolved. The CDR3 length is 13 residues. Germline CDR1 is SGHVS and CDR2 is FNYEAQ. V was pared by 6 bases and J by 2 bases, with 10 bases between. The CDR3 DNA is TGTGCCAGCAGTGGAGTAGATCAAGAGACCCAGTACTTC. It specifies CASSGVDQETQYF.

The gene calls are TRBV5-1 and TRBJ1-1, with D tentatively TRBD1 (6 bases). The CDR3 runs 13 residues. The V end lost 7 bases, the J end lost 0 bases, and 10 bases lay between the germline ends. Germline lookup yields CDR1 SGHRS and CDR2 YFSETQ. The CDR3 spells CASGDTLNTEAFF. The CDR3 DNA follows: TGCGCCAGCGGGGACACCCTGAACACTGAAGCTTTCTTT.

The V call is TRBV6-4, the J call TRBJ1-5; D uncertain. Trimming left V 3 bases short and J 2 bases short, with 5 bases between. The CDR3 contains 13 residues. CDR1 and CDR2 (germline): MRHNA, SNTAGT. CDR3 DNA sequence: TGTGCCAGCAGTGATGGAGGCAATCAGCCCCAGCATTTT. Its protein product is CASSDGGNQPQHF.

J is TRBJ1-1 and V is TRBV12-3 or TRBV12-4, with D perhaps matching TRBD1 (6 bases). The CDR3 is 13 residues long. Trimming took off 3 bases at V and 10 bases at J, with 15 bases between the two ends. The CDR3 DNA is TGTGCCAGCAGTTTGACAGGCAAAGCCCGAGCTTTCTTT. Translating gives CASSLTGKARAFF.

This chain links TRBV7-2 with TRBJ1-1; D is unclear. V gave up 3 bases and J gave up 1 base, with 9 bases separating them. The germline CDR1 and CDR2 sequences are SGHTA and FQGNSA. The CDR3 is 14 amino acids. CDR3 sequence: CASSLRVTNTEAFF. The CDR3 DNA sequence: TGTGCCAGCAGCTTGAGGGTGACGAACACTGAAGCTTTCTTT.

This chain uses TRBV4-1 with TRBJ1-2; maybe TRBD1 (5 bases). This CDR3 region has 15 residues. Germline CDR1 MGHRA, CDR2 YSYEKL. V shed 4 bases and J shed 6 bases, with 18 bases lying between them. The CDR3 region is CASSRMGGVEDGYTF. The CDR3 region has the DNA TGCGCCAGCAGCCGCATGGGAGGGGTTGAGGATGGCTACACCTTC.

The genes are TRBV27 and TRBJ2-7; 14 bases line up with TRBD2. CDR1 and CDR2 from the germline V gene are MNHEY and SMNVEV (reference sequence). The CDR3 sequence is 15 residues long. V gave up 5 bases and J gave up 3 bases; unmatched junction bases: 3. Here the CDR3 DNA reads TGTGCCAGCAGTACGGGACTAGCGGGGGACTACGAGCAGTACTTC. Its protein product is CASSTGLAGDYEQYF.

The rearrangement joins TRBV30 to TRBJ2-7; D unclear. Germline V gene lookup returns CDR1 GTSNPN and CDR2 SVGIG (reference sequence). V lost 4 bases, J lost 2 bases, and 9 bases lay in between. The CDR3 consists of 12 residues. DNA for the CDR3: TGTGCCTGGAACGACGGCGCCTACGAGCAGTACTTC. This sequence encodes CAWNDGAYEQYF.

The V and J genes are TRBV19 and TRBJ2-7; 8 positions match TRBD1. The germline V gene has CDR1 LNHDA and CDR2 SQIVND (reference sequence). Germline trimming cut 4 bases from V and 2 bases from J; bases unmatched to any gene: 10. The CDR3 loop spans 16 amino acids. Here the CDR3 DNA reads TGTGCCAGTAGTACCTACGGGACAGGCCGAGCCTACGAGCAGTACTTC. Translated, it gives CASSTYGTGRAYEQYF. Combining the CDR3 with reference TRBV19 and TRBJ2-7 gives the whole variable domain DGGITQSPKYLFRKEGQNVTLSCEQNLNHDAMYWYRQDPGQGLRLIYYSQIVNDFQKGDIAEGYSVSREKKESFPLTVTSAQKNPTAFYLCASSTYGTGRAYEQYFGPGTRLTVT.

V and J are TRBV5-1 and TRBJ1-2; 8 bases match TRBD1. With V trimmed by 9 bases and J by 4 bases, 14 bases remained unmatched. The length of the CDR3 is 15 residues. The germline V gene has CDR1 SGHRS and CDR2 YFSETQ. The CDR3 DNA reads TGCGCCACCTCCCGGACAGGGATATCCCTCTATGGCTACACCTTC. Its protein is CATSRTGISLYGYTF. Full variable domain (remainder filled in from reference TRBV5-1 and TRBJ1-2): KAGVTQTPRYLIKTRGQQVTLSCSPISGHRSVSWYQQTPGQGLQFLFEYFSETQRNKGNFPGRFSGRQFSNSRSEMNVSTLELGDSALYLCATSRTGISLYGYTFGSGTRLTVV.

The chain is built from TRBV7-2 and TRBJ2-3; no clear D. CDR3 length equals 13 residues. Germline V CDR1 and CDR2: SGHTA, FQGNSA. V lost 7 bases to trimming and J lost 1 base, with 9 bases between them. The CDR3 coding sequence is TGTGCCAGCAATTTGTTCGGCACAGATACGCAGTATTTT. Amino acids: CASNLFGTDTQYF.

The rearrangement joins TRBV5-1 to TRBJ2-3; 8 positions agree with TRBD1. This CDR3 comprises 15 residues. Germline loops: CDR1 SGHRS, CDR2 YFSETQ. Trimming took 4 bases from V and 3 from J; bases not matched to a gene: 7. CDR3 protein: CASSGRTGFTDTQYF. Here the CDR3 DNA reads TGCGCCAGCAGCGGGAGGACAGGGTTTACAGATACGCAGTATTTT. Complete variable domain (other parts from reference TRBV5-1 and TRBJ2-3): KAGVTQTPRYLIKTRGQQVTLSCSPISGHRSVSWYQQTPGQGLQFLFEYFSETQRNKGNFPGRFSGRQFSNSRSEMNVSTLELGDSALYLCASSGRTGFTDTQYFGPGTRLTVL.

The chain joins TRBV9 to TRBJ2-1; TRBD1 aligns across 10 bases. The V gene's germline CDR1 is SGDLS and CDR2 YYNGEE. CDR3 length: 13 residues. The V segment lost 7 bases and the J segment 8 bases; nucleotides outside the gene matches: 6. CDR3 sequence: CASGSDRGDEQFF. In nucleotides, the CDR3 is TGTGCCAGCGGATCGGACAGGGGGGATGAGCAGTTCTTC.

This clone was observed a handful of times. The chain couples TRBV29-1 to TRBJ1-4; tentative D call: TRBD1 (5 bases). This CDR3 comprises 14 residues. Trimming cost V 4 bases and J 4 bases, with 13 bases left between them. CDR1 is SQVTM, CDR2 ANQGSEA, per germline. The CDR3 DNA sequence: TGCAGCGTTGGACGGGGGGTTGGTAATGAAAAACTGTTTTTT. Protein sequence: CSVGRGVGNEKLFF. Together with reference TRBV29-1 and TRBJ1-4, the CDR3 gives the full variable domain: SAVISQKPSRDICQRGTSLTIQCQVDSQVTMMFWYRQQPGQSLTLIATANQGSEATYESGFVIDKFPISRPNLTFSTLTVSNMSPEDSSIYLCSVGRGVGNEKLFFGSGTQLSVL.

The CDR3 nucleotides read TGTGCCAGCCTCTGGCCCGGGCTAGTCAAATGGGATGAGCAGTTCTTC. Translating gives CASLWPGLVKWDEQFF. The chain links TRBV7-9 to TRBJ2-1; no clear D gene. This CDR3 has 16 residues. CDR1 and CDR2 (germline): SEHNR, FQNEAQ (reference sequence). V dropped 8 bases and J dropped 8 bases, with 25 bases sitting between them.

This chain joins TRBV5-1 and TRBJ2-5; a weak D match, TRBD1 (6 bases). Looked up from germline, CDR1 is SGHRS and CDR2 is YFSETQ. V lost 4 bases and J 5 bases, leaving 6 bases between the germline ends. The CDR3 has 11 amino acids. CDR3 region: CASSGGETQYF. The DNA for the CDR3 is TGCGCCAGCAGCGGGGGCGAGACCCAGTACTTC.

The CDR3 DNA is TGCGCCAGCAGCTTGGTGCAGGGAAGGGACTATGGCTACACCTTC. Residues: CASSLVQGRDYGYTF. The rearrangement joins TRBV5-1 to TRBJ1-2, with D possibly TRBD1 on 5 matching bases. The V end was cut by 0 bases, the J end by 3 bases, with 12 bases between. The CDR3 is 15 amino acids. Germline V CDR1 and CDR2: SGHRS, YFSETQ.

The chain combines TRBV5-5 with TRBJ2-7; the D gene is possibly TRBD2 (5 bases). There are 12 residues in the CDR3. CDR1 SGHKS and CDR2 YYEKEE come from the germline V gene (reference sequence). Trimming stripped 5 bases from V and 2 bases from J, with 8 bases between. The DNA of the CDR3 is TGTGCCAGCAGGGGAGACACCTACGAGCAGTACTTC. Translating it yields CASRGDTYEQYF.

This clone was seen just once. This rearrangement joins TRBV5-4 to TRBJ1-2; D possibly corresponds to TRBD1 (5 bases). This CDR3 comprises 14 residues. The germline V and J ends were trimmed by 4 bases and 7 bases, with 17 bases remaining between them. Germline V gene data show CDR1 as SGHNT and CDR2 as YYREEE (reference sequence). CDR3 in DNA: TGTGCCAGCAGCATCGCGGGGGTTGACGGTGGCTACACCTTC. Amino acids: CASSIAGVDGGYTF.